This TCR beta chain was captured by sequencing in a study of CD8 T cells in Susac syndrome. Sequencing of TCR beta was undertaken in CD8+ and CD4+ T cells derived from blood. Patients with stable or active relapsing-remitting disease, all of them treatment-naive, made up the multiple sclerosis controls. Reverse transcription of roughly 0.5 to 1 ug RNA was carried out with random hexamers. TCR beta CDR3 was amplified by immunoSEQ covering 54 Vbeta and 13 Jbeta. MiXCR was run by TCRdb on the immunoSEQ multiplex PCR reads, yielding one entry per CDR3 protein. The table includes 330,000 or so distinct CDR3 sequences, 89% detected once. This clonotype was observed once. Trimming at V came to 5 bases and at J to 5 bases, leaving 22 bases not matched to a gene. The CDR3 length is 20 residues.

The chain uses TRBV12-3 or TRBV12-4 and TRBJ2-7, with TRBD2 identical over 12 bases. Input material: CD8+ T cells from PBMCs. This sequence was found in a human donor with multiple sclerosis. CDR3 bases: TGTGCCAGCAGTCCATCACCTCTCCCTAGCGGGGGGGCCTTACGTAACGAGCAGTACTTC. It translates to CASSPSPLPSGGALRNEQYF.